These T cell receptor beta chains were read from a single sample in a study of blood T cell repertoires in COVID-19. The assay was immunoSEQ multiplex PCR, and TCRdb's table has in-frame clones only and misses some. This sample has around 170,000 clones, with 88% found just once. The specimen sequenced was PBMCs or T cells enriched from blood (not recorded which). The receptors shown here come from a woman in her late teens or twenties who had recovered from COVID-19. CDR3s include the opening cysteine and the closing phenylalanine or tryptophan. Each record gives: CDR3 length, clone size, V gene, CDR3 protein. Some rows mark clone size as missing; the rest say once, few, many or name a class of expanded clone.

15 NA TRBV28 CASVTLAGGYNEQFF
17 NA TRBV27 CASYIQGGLADTDTQYF
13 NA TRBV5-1 CASNLGHSDTQYF
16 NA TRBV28 CASRPEQGVRTDTQYF
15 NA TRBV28 CASSPPGGTNQPQHF
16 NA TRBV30 CAWSSPGDGLLYEQYF
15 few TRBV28 CASSIDRGGIEKLFF
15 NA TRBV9 CASSAHGILNTEAFF
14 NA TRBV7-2 CASNPWRVGYEQFF
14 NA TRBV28 CASYTGYPWYEQYF
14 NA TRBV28 CASRETGGPYEQYF
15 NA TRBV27 CASTTSRRGKETQYF
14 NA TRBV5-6 CASSLERSVYGYTF
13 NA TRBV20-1 CSASFGAGQPQHF
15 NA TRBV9 CASSNRQGLGNTIYF
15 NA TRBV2 CASSESGGIRNEQFF
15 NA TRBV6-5 CASSYGGATNYGYTF
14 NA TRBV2 CASRATKMNTEAFF
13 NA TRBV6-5 CASSYGGEETQYF
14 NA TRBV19 CASSMGQGEETQYF
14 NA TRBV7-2 CASSLDGGLYEQYF
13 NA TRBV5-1 CASSGGGRNEQYF
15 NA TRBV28 CASSFLLGQGYEQYF
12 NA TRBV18 CASSPPRETQYF
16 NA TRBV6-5 CASSYFGNPDNNEQFF
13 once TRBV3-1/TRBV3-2 CASSHDTPGELFF
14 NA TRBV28 CATTGRGASTEAFF
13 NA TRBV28 CASSETGGVEQYF
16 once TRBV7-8 CASSQGTGASHSPLHF
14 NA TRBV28 CASSQIQGSTEAFF
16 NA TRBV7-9 CASSLGTLEGSYGYTF
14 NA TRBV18 CASSRTSGDNEQFF
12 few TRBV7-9 CASSFAGQEAFF
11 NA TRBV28 CASSHGSEAFF
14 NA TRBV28 CASSLSGRVYGYTF
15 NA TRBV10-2 CASSESGGMREKLFF
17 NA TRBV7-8 CASSPRTANSYNSPLHF
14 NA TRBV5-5 CASSLAGASYEQYF
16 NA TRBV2 CASSERASGSSDTQYF
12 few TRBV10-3 CAISRGDYGYTF
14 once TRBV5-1 CASSLQGPYTEAFF
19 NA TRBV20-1 CSASAGTTPTSGGQETQYF
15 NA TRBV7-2 CASSLASTTNEKLFF
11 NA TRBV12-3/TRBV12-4 CASSPLDTQYF
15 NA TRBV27 CASNSLTGGFTEAFF
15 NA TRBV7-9 CASSFTGGSYNEQFF
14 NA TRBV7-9 CASSRTSDTGELFF
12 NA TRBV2 CAGRQGNSPLHF
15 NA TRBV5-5 CASRRGGSDTGELFF
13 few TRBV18 CASSDPGVGEAFF
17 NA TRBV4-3 CASSQEASSGGTGELFF
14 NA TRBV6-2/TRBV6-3 CASSSGTSPYEQYF
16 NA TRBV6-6 CASSYGTGSGFAAAFF
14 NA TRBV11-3 CASSKGDSIYEQYF
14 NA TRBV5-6 CASSPGQSNQPQHF
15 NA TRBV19 CASSTPGTSVNEQFF